These 6 T cell receptor beta chains originate from one sample sequenced in a study of OX40 agonist ivuxolimab in advanced cancers. Library construction relied on the immunoSEQ multiplex PCR assay. The table was pulled from immuneACCESS by TCRdb, which kept in-frame rearrangements only. Such tables lose some clones; where checked, under half of the loss comes from unresolved V genes, and the rest has no known cause. For this sample the table gives some 34,000 clones, of which 88% were detected only once. The top ten clonotypes cover around 13% of the sample. The sample was CD4+ or CD8+ T cells sorted from blood, taken in a trial of the OX40 agonist ivuxolimab. The source is an adult with an advanced solid tumor such as melanoma, head and neck, liver or kidney cancer.

The CDR3 spells CASSLSAPYEQYF. The CDR3 nucleotides read TGTGCCAGCAGTTTGTCTGCCCCCTACGAGCAGTACTTC. This chain connects TRBV27 to TRBJ2-7; no firm D call. V was pared by 3 bases and J by 2 bases, with 8 bases between. This CDR3 region has 13 residues. Germline CDR1 reads MNHEY; CDR2 reads SMNVEV (reference sequence).

V gene TRBV5-1 combines with J gene TRBJ1-6, with 11 nucleotides matching TRBD1. With V trimmed by 0 bases and J by 8 bases, 1 base remained unmatched. This CDR3 is 15 amino acids long. CDR1 SGHRS and CDR2 YFSETQ come from the germline V gene. DNA of the CDR3: TGCGCCAGCAGCTTGGAGGGACAGGGGGATTCACCCCTCCACTTT. Its protein product is CASSLEGQGDSPLHF.

The chain has TRBV7-8 and TRBJ2-4; 11 positions agree with TRBD2. The germline V gene has CDR1 SGHVS and CDR2 FQNEAQ. The CDR3 spans 18 residues. V was pared by 1 base and J by 0 bases, with 5 bases of the junction left unmatched. The CDR3 coding sequence is TGTGCCAGCAGCTTAGAGGTAGCGGGAGGGCTAGCCAAAAACATTCAGTACTTC. The encoded protein is CASSLEVAGGLAKNIQYF.

The chain recombines TRBV7-9 with TRBJ1-2; unclear D gene. Germline V gene lookup returns CDR1 SEHNR and CDR2 FQNEAQ (reference sequence). This CDR3 is built from 14 residues. V shed 3 bases and J shed 4 bases, with 12 bases lying between them. CDR3 DNA: TGTGCCAGCAGCTTGGTGGGCGCGGGCTATGGCTACACCTTC. This translates into CASSLVGAGYGYTF.

This chain connects TRBV27 to TRBJ1-1; perhaps TRBD1 as D (6 bases). CDR1 and CDR2 from the germline V gene are MNHEY and SMNVEV (reference sequence). V shed 0 bases and J shed 0 bases, with 11 bases lying between them. There are 16 residues in the CDR3. In DNA, the CDR3 is TGTGCCAGCAGTTTATCCGGGACACCTATGAACACTGAAGCTTTCTTT. Amino acid sequence: CASSLSGTPMNTEAFF.

This clone showed up just a few times. The chain employs TRBV6-4 and TRBJ2-3, with 9 bases aligning to TRBD2. V lost 3 bases to trimming and J lost 0 bases; unmatched junction nucleotides: 4. In germline, CDR1 is MRHNA, CDR2 SNTAGT. The CDR3 has 16 amino acids. Written as DNA, the CDR3 is TGTGCCAGCAGTGATTGGCGGGAGGGGAGCACAGATACGCAGTATTTT. Translation: CASSDWREGSTDTQYF.